These T cell receptor beta chains were read from a single sample in a study of regulatory T cells in long-lasting Graves disease. A single record per CDR3 protein comes from TCRdb applying MiXCR to the multiplex PCR reads. This repertoire shows some 410,000 distinct CDR3 sequences, 16% found once; its top ten account for roughly 10%. The same specimen was also included in a second study, on T cells in Graves' hyperthyroidism and ophthalmopathy.

Specimen: peripheral blood mononuclear cells (PBMCs), collected at new diagnosis, from a patient treated with antithyroid drugs. The receptors shown here come from a woman in her twenties or thirties with Graves disease. Each CDR3 is given with its conserved first and last residue. Not every row has a clone size; where given, it reads once, few, many or a size class.

>many|TRBJ1-5|TRBV18
CASSGQGDQPQHF
>many|TRBJ2-1|TRBV20-1
CSARSEGTYNEQFF
>many|TRBJ2-1|TRBV6-1
CASRPGGNWIYNEQFF
>many|TRBJ1-1|TRBV11-2
CASSLVLGSNTEAFF
>.|TRBJ2-2|TRBV7-3
CASSPTGPGELFF
>many|TRBJ2-3|TRBV29-1
CSVQGALLPTDTQYF
>.|TRBJ2-5|TRBV30
CAGGPHLGTQYF
>many|TRBJ1-5|TRBV18
CASSPQGVGQPQHF
>.|TRBJ1-4|TRBV11-2
CASTLGRDSNEKLFF
>many|TRBJ2-1|TRBV19
CASSIVDPAAYNEQFF
>few|TRBJ2-1|TRBV9
CASSLRSGGFNEQFF
>many|TRBJ1-1|TRBV27
CASSLAGQGSSEAFF
>many|TRBJ2-3|TRBV7-3
CASSPAGGSSTDTQYF
>.|TRBJ2-1|TRBV19
CASSPWTSGRYNEQFF
>few|TRBJ2-7|TRBV12-3/TRBV12-4
CASSLRTSGYEQYF
>many|TRBJ2-7|TRBV18
CASSTTSGRAYEQYF
>.|TRBJ1-5|TRBV12-3/TRBV12-4
CASSLYGRAADRGGAQHF
>many|TRBJ2-1|TRBV28
CASRGWGRGVDEQFF
>.|TRBJ2-1|TRBV19
CASSIVTQGTDEQFF
>many|TRBJ1-1|TRBV7-2
CASSAGTGGTEAFF
>once|TRBJ1-1|TRBV4-1
CASSHRPGVNTEGFF
>many|TRBJ2-1|TRBV28
CASSPYDPLAGGNEQFF
>many|TRBJ2-7|TRBV7-2
CASSLDPREFPPQYF
>few|TRBJ1-6|TRBV10-3
CAVTGDNSPLHF
>few|TRBJ1-5|TRBV6-1
CASSERTGTYSNQPQHF
>.|TRBJ1-4|TRBV15
CATSTRRPGQGAWEKLFF
>few|TRBJ2-7|TRBV7-2
CASSLEVRTSDEQYF
>.|TRBJ1-5|TRBV5-4
CASSVDKNQPQHF
>few|TRBJ1-4|TRBV15
CATSRDRHSGEKLFF
>.|TRBJ2-7|TRBV5-5
CASSVTRWSYEQYF
>.|TRBJ1-6|TRBV6-5
CASSYGREDNSPLHF
>few|TRBJ1-2|TRBV3-1
CASSFAGWGPPGNYGYTF
>once|TRBJ2-5|TRBV6-9
CASSYLAGGPEAETQYF
>.|TRBJ2-4|TRBV12-3/TRBV12-4
CASSFKSGSDKNIQYF
>many|TRBJ2-7|TRBV5-1
CASARDFYEQYF
>many|TRBJ2-7|TRBV27
CASSIGGAPYEQYF
>many|TRBJ1-1|TRBV5-1
CASSLVRWGTETFF
>.|TRBJ1-4|TRBV3-1
CASSRLNRINEKLFF